This T cell receptor (beta chain) was identified during a study of human T cells and chemical hapten exposure. At the level of the study: Variation in per-sample TCR yields came mainly from small pooled library volume differences.

This clonotype was found many times. Its target is unknown. Researchers extracted total RNA from unfractionated whole blood. The germline V gene encodes CDR1 MGHDK and CDR2 SYGVNS. The V and J ends lost 2 bases and 4 bases respectively, with 12 bases between them. This CDR3 is built from 14 residues. Separate cDNA molecules received unique molecular identifiers, which the library attached to them. Per the study methods: Counting gave a median of approximately 96,000 TCRs per sample, with values ranging from about 23,224 to 690,600. MiXCR, applied by TCRdb to the reads, yields one record per CDR3 protein. These V and J calls rely on TCRdb rather than the paper's analysis. The table lists about 120,000 distinct CDR3 sequences, approximately 9% of them singletons. Study-level points and caveats: The number of TCRs above 1 in 1000 frequency did not change after DPC sensitization.

This receptor was identified in a human donor in good health. Some clones in this sample may be carry-over from other donors' samples. The specimen sequenced was whole blood. This rearrangement joins TRBV25-1 to TRBJ2-7, with a tentative D call TRBD1 (6 bases). The CDR3 spells CASSETGWFYEQYF. The CDR3 region has the DNA TGTGCCAGCAGTGAAACAGGGTGGTTTTACGAGCAGTACTTC.